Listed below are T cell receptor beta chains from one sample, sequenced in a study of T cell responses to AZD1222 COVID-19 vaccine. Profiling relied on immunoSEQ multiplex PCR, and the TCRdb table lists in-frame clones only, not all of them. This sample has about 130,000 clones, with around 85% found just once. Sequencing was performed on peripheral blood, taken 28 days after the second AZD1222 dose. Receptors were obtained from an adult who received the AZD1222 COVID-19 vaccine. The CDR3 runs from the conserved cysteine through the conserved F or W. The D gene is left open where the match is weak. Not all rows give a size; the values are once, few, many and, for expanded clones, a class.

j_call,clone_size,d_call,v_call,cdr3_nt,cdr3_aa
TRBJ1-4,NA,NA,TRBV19,TGTGCCAGTAGTATCGGGGCGCGAGCCGAAAAACTGTTTTTT,CASSIGARAEKLFF
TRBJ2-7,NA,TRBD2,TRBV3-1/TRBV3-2,TGTGCCAGCAGCCTCCAGTTTAGCGGGGGATACGAGCAGTACTTC,CASSLQFSGGYEQYF
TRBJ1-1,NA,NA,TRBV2,TGTGCCAGCAGTGAACTGTCAGGCCCCAACACTGAAGCTTTCTTT,CASSELSGPNTEAFF
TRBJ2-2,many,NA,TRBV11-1,TGTGCCAGCAGCCCTCGGGCAGGGTCCGGGGAGCTGTTTTTT,CASSPRAGSGELFF
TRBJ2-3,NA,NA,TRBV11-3,TGTGCCAGCAGCTTAGTAGGGGGGGATACGCAGTATTTT,CASSLVGGDTQYF
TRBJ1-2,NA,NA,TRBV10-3,TGTGCCATCAGTGAGTCGTGGTTGTCAGGGGCTAACTATGGCTACACCTTC,CAISESWLSGANYGYTF
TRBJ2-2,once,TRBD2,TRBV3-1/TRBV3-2,TGTGCCAGCAGCCAATTAAGGACTAGCGGGGCCACCGGGGAGCTGTTTTTT,CASSQLRTSGATGELFF
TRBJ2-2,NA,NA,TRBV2,TGTGCCAGCAGCATGACAGGGAACACCGGGGAGCTGTTTTTT,CASSMTGNTGELFF
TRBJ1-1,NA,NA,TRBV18,TGTGCCAGCTCACCACAGGGGATGAACACTGAAGCTTTCTTT,CASSPQGMNTEAFF
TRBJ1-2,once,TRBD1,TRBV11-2,TGTGCCAGCAGCTCGTACGGGGACAGGACTAGCTATGGCTACACCTTC,CASSSYGDRTSYGYTF
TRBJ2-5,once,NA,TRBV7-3,TGTGCCAGCAGCCTCGGACAAGCCCAAGAGACCCAGTACTTC,CASSLGQAQETQYF
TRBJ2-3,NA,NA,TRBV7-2,TGTGCCAGCAGCAAAAAGGTGCGGCAGGGAATGACAGATACGCAGTATTTT,CASSKKVRQGMTDTQYF
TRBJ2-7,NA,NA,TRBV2,TGTGCCAGCAGTGAGGTCTCGGCGTCCTACGAGCAGTACTTC,CASSEVSASYEQYF
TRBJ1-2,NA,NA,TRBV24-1,TGTGCCACCAGTGCGGGTACGGGCGGCTACACCTTC,CATSAGTGGYTF
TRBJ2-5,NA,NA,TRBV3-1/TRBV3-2,TGTGCCAGCAGCCTCGGGGAGACCCAGTACTTC,CASSLGETQYF
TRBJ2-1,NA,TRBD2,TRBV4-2,TGTGCCAGCAGCCAGGAGGGCGGGACTAGCGGGGTCTACAATGAGCAGTTCTTC,CASSQEGGTSGVYNEQFF
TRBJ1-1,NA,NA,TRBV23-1,TGCGCCATCAAGGGACGGGTAAACACTGAAGCTTTCTTT,CAIKGRVNTEAFF
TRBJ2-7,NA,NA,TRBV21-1,TGTGCCAGCAGCGCCCCGGGGGCGACAGGTGACCCCTACGAGCAGTACTTC,CASSAPGATGDPYEQYF
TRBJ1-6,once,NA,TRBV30,TGTGCCTGGAGCTCGACGGTGAGCTCCTATAATTCACCCCTCCACTTT,CAWSSTVSSYNSPLHF
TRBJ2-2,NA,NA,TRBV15,TGTGCCACCAGCATTAGGGGGAGCACCGGGGAGCTGTTTTTT,CATSIRGSTGELFF
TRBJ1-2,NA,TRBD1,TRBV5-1,TGCGCCAGCAGTCAGGACAGGGGGCAAATTGGCTACACCTTC,CASSQDRGQIGYTF
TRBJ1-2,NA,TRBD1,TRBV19,TGTGCCAGTAACGCGGGACAGGCGAACTATGGCTACACCTTC,CASNAGQANYGYTF
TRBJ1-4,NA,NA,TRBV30,TGTGCCTGGAGACCCGGGGCAGGGGCGGGTGAAAAACTGTTTTTT,CAWRPGAGAGEKLFF
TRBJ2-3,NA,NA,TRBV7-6,TGTGCCAGCAGCTCCGCGGTATCCGGGAATAGGGATACGCAGTATTTT,CASSSAVSGNRDTQYF
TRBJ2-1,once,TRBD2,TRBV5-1,TGCGCCAGCAGCTTGGGCCTAGCGGGGGCGTGGAATGAGCAGTTCTTC,CASSLGLAGAWNEQFF
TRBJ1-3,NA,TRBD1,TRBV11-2,TGTGCCAGCAGGCCGGGGGGGACAGGGAACCCTCCTGGAAACACCATATATTTT,CASRPGGTGNPPGNTIYF
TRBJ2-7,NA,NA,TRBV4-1,TGCGCCAGCAGCCAAGACAGCGAGCAGTACTTC,CASSQDSEQYF
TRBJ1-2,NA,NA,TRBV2,TGTGCCAGCAGTGAATTGGGGGTGCCAATAGGGGGAAACTATGGCTACACCTTC,CASSELGVPIGGNYGYTF
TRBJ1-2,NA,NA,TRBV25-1,TGTGCCAGCAGTGAGTCCGGGACGGATAACTATGGCTACACCTTC,CASSESGTDNYGYTF
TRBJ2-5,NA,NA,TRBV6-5,TGTGCCAGCAGTTACTCCGGATATGGAGAGGGAGAGACCCAGTACTTC,CASSYSGYGEGETQYF
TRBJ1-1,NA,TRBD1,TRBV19,TGTGCCAGTAGTCGGGGGACAGTGAACACTGAAGCTTTCTTT,CASSRGTVNTEAFF
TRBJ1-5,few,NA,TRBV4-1,TGCGCCAGCAGCCAAGAGGGTGCAGGGGCGGAGAGCAATCAGCCCCAGCATTTT,CASSQEGAGAESNQPQHF
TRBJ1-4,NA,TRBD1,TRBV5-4,TGTGCCAGCAGCTTGCCAGGGGGGGATATCCCGAAACTGTTTTTT,CASSLPGGDIPKLFF
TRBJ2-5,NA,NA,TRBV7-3,TGTGCCAGCAGCTTGTATGGCGGCCAAGAGACCCAGTACTTC,CASSLYGGQETQYF
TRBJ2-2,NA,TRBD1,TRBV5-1,TGCGCCAGCAGCTCCCGACAGGGGAACACCGGGGAGCTGTTTTTT,CASSSRQGNTGELFF
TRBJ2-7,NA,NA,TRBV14,TGTGCCAGCAGCCCCAAGACTAGGCCCTACGAGCAGTACTTC,CASSPKTRPYEQYF
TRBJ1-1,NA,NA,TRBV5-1,TGCGCCAGCAGCTTGTCGGATACTACAAGGTGGGCTTTCTTT,CASSLSDTTRWAFF
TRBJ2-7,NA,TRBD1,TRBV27,TGTGCCAGCAGTTTACCGACCCGACAGGGCTCCTACGAGCAGTACTTC,CASSLPTRQGSYEQYF
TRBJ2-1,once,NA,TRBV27,TGTGCCAGCAGTTTTGGAGGGACAGTTCGTAATGAGCAGTTCTTC,CASSFGGTVRNEQFF
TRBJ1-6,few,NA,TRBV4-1,TGCGCCAGCAGCCAAATGGGGGCCCTCCACTTT,CASSQMGALHF
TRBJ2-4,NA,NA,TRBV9,TGTGCCAGCAGCGCCACTACTCTCGGAGGGGCCAAAAACATTCAGTACTTC,CASSATTLGGAKNIQYF